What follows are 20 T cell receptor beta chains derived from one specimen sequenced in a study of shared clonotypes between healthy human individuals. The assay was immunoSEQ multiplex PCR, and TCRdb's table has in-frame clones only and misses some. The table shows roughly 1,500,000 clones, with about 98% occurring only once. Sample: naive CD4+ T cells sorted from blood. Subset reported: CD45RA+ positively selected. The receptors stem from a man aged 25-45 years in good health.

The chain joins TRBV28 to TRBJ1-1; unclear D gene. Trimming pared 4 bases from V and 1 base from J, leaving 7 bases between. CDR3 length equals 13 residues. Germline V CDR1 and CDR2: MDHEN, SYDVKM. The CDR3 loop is CASSSGTNTEAFF. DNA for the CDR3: TGTGCCAGCAGTTCCGGAACGAACACTGAAGCTTTCTTT. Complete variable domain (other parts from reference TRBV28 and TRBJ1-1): DVKVTQSSRYLVKRTGEKVFLECVQDMDHENMFWYRQDPGLGLRLIYFSYDVKMKEKGDIPEGYSVSREKKERFSLILESASTNQTSMYLCASSSGTNTEAFFGQGTRLTVV.

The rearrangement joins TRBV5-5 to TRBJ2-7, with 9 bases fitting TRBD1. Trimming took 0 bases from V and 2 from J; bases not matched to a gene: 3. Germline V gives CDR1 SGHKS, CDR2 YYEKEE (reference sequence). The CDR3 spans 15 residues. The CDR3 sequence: CASSLDRQGAYEQYF. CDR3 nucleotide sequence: TGTGCCAGCAGCTTGGATCGACAGGGGGCCTACGAGCAGTACTTC.

The CDR3 loop reads CATSTGTDTQYF. DNA of the CDR3: TGTGCCACCAGCACCGGCACAGATACGCAGTATTTT. The chain uses TRBV15 and TRBJ2-3; no clear D gene. V was shortened by 4 bases and J by 1 base, with 3 bases between the two germline ends. There are 12 residues in the CDR3. CDR1 LNHNV and CDR2 YYDKDF come from the germline V gene (reference sequence).

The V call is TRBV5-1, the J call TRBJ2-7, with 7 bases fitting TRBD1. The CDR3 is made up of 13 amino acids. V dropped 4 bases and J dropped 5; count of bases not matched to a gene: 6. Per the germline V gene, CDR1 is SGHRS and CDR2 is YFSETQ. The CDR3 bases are TGCGCCAGCAGCGTGAGACAGGGCCACGAGCAGTACTTC. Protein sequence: CASSVRQGHEQYF.

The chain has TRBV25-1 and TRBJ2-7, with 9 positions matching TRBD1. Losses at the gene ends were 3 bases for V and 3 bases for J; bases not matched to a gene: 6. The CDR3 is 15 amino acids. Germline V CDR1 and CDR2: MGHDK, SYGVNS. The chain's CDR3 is CASSDPQGAVYEQYF. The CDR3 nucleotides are TGTGCCAGCAGTGACCCACAGGGGGCAGTCTACGAGCAGTACTTC.

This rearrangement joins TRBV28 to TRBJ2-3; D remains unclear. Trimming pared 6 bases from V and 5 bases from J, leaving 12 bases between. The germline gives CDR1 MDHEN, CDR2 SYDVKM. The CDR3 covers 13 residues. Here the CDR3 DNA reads TGTGCCAGCAGGGATACCGCTCGAGATACGCAGTATTTT. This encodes CASRDTARDTQYF. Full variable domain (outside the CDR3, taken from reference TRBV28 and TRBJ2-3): DVKVTQSSRYLVKRTGEKVFLECVQDMDHENMFWYRQDPGLGLRLIYFSYDVKMKEKGDIPEGYSVSREKKERFSLILESASTNQTSMYLCASRDTARDTQYFGPGTRLTVL.

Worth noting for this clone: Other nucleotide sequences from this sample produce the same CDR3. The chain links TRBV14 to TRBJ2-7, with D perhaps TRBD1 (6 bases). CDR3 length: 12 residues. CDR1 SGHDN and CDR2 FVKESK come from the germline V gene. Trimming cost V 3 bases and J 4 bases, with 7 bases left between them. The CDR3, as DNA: TGTGCCAGCAGCCACAGGGGATACGAGCAGTACTTC. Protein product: CASSHRGYEQYF.

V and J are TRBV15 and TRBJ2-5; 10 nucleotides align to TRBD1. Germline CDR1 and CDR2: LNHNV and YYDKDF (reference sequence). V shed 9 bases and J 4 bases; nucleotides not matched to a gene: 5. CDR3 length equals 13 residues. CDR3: CATKRDRGETQYF. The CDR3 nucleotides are TGTGCCACGAAGCGGGACAGGGGAGAGACCCAGTACTTC.

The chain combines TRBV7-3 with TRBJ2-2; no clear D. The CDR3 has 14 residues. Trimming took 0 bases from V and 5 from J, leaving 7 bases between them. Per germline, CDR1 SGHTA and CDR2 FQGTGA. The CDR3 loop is CASSLTTRTGELFF. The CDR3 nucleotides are TGTGCCAGCAGCTTAACGACCCGTACCGGGGAGCTGTTTTTT.

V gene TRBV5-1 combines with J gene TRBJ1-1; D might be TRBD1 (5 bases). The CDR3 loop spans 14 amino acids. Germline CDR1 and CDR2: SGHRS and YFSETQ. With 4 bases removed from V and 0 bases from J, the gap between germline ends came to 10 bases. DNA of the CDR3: TGCGCCAGCAGCCGGGACGCTTTGAACACTGAAGCTTTCTTT. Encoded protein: CASSRDALNTEAFF.

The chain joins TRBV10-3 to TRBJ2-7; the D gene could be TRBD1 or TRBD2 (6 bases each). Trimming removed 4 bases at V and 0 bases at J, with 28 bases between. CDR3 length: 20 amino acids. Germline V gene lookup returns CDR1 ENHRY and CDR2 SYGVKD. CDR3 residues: CAISGRGEGEAAGYSYEQYF. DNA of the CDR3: TGTGCCATCAGTGGCAGGGGCGAAGGGGAGGCGGCGGGGTACTCCTACGAGCAGTACTTC.

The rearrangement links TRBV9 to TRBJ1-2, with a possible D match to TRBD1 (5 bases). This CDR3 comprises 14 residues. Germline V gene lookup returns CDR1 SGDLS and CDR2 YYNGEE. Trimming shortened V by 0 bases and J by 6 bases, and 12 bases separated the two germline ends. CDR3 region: CASSVGQGYNGYTF. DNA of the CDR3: TGTGCCAGCAGCGTAGGCCAGGGTTATAATGGCTACACCTTC. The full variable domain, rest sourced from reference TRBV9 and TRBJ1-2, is DSGVTQTPKHLITATGQRVTLRCSPRSGDLSVYWYQQSLDQGLQFLIQYYNGEERAKGNILERFSAQQFPDLHSELNLSSLELGDSALYFCASSVGQGYNGYTFGSGTRLTVV.

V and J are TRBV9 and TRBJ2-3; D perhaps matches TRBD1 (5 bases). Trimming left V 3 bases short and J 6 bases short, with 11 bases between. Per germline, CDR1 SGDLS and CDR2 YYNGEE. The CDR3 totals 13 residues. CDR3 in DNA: TGTGCCAGCAGCGCGAGACAGACCGATACGCAGTATTTT. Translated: CASSARQTDTQYF.

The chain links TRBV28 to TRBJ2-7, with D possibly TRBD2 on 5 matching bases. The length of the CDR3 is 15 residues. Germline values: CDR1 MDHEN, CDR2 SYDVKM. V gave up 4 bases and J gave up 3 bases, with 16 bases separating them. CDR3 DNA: TGTGCCAGCAGTTCCCCCGGGGAGAGGTTCTACGAGCAGTACTTC. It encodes CASSSPGERFYEQYF.

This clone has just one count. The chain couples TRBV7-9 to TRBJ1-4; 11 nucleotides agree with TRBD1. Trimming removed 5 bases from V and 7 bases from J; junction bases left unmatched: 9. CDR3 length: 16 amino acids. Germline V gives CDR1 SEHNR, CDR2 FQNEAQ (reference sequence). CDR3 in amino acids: CASSPGQGDLGEKLFF. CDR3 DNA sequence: TGTGCCAGCAGCCCGGGACAGGGGGATTTAGGTGAAAAACTGTTTTTT.

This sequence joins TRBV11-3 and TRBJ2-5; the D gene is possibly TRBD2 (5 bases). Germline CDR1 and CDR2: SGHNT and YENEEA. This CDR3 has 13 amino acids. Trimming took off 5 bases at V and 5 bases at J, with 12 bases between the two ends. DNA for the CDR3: TGTGCCAGCAGCCGAGGACTGGGGGAGACCCAGTACTTC. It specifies CASSRGLGETQYF.

CDR3 protein: CASSYSGFRDTQYF. The CDR3 DNA is TGTGCCAGCAGCTATTCAGGGTTTCGAGATACGCAGTATTTT. The chain links TRBV7-2 to TRBJ2-3; tentatively, D is TRBD1 (5 bases). V was pared by 4 bases and J by 5 bases, with 13 bases between. Germline CDR1 SGHTA, CDR2 FQGNSA. CDR3 size: 14 residues. The variable domain in full, completed from reference TRBV7-2 and TRBJ2-3, reads GAGVSQSPSNKVTEKGKDVELRCDPISGHTALYWYRQSLGQGLEFLIYFQGNSAPDKSGLPSDRFSAERTGGSVSTLTIQRTQQEDSAVYLCASSYSGFRDTQYFGPGTRLTVL.

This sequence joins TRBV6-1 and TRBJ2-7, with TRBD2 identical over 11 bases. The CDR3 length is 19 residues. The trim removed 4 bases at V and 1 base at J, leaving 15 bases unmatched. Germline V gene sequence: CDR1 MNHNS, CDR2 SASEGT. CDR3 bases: TGTGCCAGCAGTGGAGGAGGACAGGTACTAGCGGGAGCGTCCTACGAGCAGTACTTC. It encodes CASSGGGQVLAGASYEQYF.

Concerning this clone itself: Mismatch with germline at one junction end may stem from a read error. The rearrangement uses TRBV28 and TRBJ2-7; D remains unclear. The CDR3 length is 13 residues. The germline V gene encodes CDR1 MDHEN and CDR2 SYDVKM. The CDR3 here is CASRPPNRAESNF. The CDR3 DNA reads TGTGCCAGCAGGCCACCTAACCGGGCCGAGTCAAACTTC.

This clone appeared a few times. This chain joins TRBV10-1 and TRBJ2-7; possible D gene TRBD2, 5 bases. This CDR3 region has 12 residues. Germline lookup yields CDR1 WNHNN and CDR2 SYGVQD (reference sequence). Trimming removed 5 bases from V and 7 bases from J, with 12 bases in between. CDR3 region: CASSNPSGEQYF. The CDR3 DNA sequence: TGCGCCAGCAGTAACCCCTCGGGGGAGCAGTACTTC.